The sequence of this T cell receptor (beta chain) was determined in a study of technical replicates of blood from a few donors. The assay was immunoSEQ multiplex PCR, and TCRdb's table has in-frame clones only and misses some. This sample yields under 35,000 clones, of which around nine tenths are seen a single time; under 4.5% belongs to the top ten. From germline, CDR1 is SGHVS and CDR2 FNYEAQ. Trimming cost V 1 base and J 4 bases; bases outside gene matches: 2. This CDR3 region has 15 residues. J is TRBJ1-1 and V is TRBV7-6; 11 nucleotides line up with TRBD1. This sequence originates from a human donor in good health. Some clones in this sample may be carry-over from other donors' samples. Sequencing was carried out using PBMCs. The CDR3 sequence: CASSLGTGGITEAFF. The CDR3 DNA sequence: TGTGCCAGCAGCTTAGGGACAGGGGGCATCACTGAAGCTTTCTTT. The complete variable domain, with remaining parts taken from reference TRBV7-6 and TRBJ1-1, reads GAGVSQSPRYKVTKRGQDVALRCDPISGHVSLYWYRQALGQGPEFLTYFNYEAQQDKSGLPNDRFSAERPEGSISTLTIQRTEQRDSAMYRCASSLGTGGITEAFFGQGTRLTVV.